The text below deals with one TCR beta chain. Its antigen is still unknown. No qualities accompany the bases; no much larger clone lies one base away. These data originate in a study of tumor-infiltrating lymphocytes in localized non-small cell lung cancer (dated by TCRdb to about 2021). Looking at the study overall: The cohort covered several histologies, both smokers and never-smokers, and patients whose samples were collected after neoadjuvant chemotherapy. Each patient provided resected tumor tissue plus uninvolved lung tissue from the same patient, with the uninvolved lung tissue described as non-adjacent to the tumor. The same patients underwent several integrated assays, with TCR sequencing performed together with flow cytometry, multiplex immunofluorescence, RNA-seq, exome sequencing and proteomics. The overall ICON cohort was composed of under 190 surgical patients with localized non-small cell lung cancer whose tumors were resected. For around 57 patients, immunoSEQ T-cell fraction was compared between paired tumor and uninvolved lung.

The germline V end is reduced by 7 bases and the J end by 0 bases; junction bases left unmatched: 6. Including cysteine and phenylalanine, the CDR3 has 15 amino acids. Just CDR3 DNA is preserved here, 45 bases in frame from base 1. Reading the germline V gene (reference sequence) gives CDR1 MNHEY and CDR2 SMNVEV. Enrollment in ICON was initiated in 2016, and the last patient was enrolled in 2018. A subcohort of under 90 patients provided fresh tumor and matched uninvolved tissue for in-depth immune analyses, with TCR sequencing among those analyses. No cell sorting was done, and TCR sequencing was instead run on DNA isolated from bulk tissue. Broad study findings and their caveats: TCR-derived T-cell fraction did not differ between the flow cytometry-defined immunotypes IM1 (good prognosis) and IM2 (poor prognosis). Because different assays used different pieces of the same tissue, intratumor heterogeneity could not be separated from technical variation. TCRbeta sequencing supported higher T cell infiltration in tumors than in uninvolved lung tissue, consistent with immunofluorescence CD3 counts. No association of tumor T-cell fraction from TCR sequencing with recurrence-free survival was found (p = 0.61). Since assay coverage differed from patient to patient depending on how much tissue was available, TCR sequencing was done for only a subset of the cohort.

The T-cell fraction in tumor and uninvolved lung tissue was provided by TCR sequencing with the immunoSEQ assay. On the authors' methods: For survival analysis, patients were split into high (upper tertile) and low (lower two tertiles) T-cell fraction groups and compared by log-rank test. Paired tumor versus uninvolved lung differences in T-cell fraction were tested with a signed-rank test. TCRdb mirrors the immuneACCESS table, restricted to in-frame sequences. Some clones are absent from its copies; in checked studies, under half trace to an unresolved V gene, and the reason for the others is unknown. V, J and clone size are those of that table, while D and trimming were read from the DNA. For this sample the table gives under 8,000 clones, of which 60% to 80% were detected only once. The ten largest clones take up approximately 8.1% of the sample.

This clonotype originated in a human donor with non-small cell lung cancer. Sample: lung tumor tissue. The chain was built from TRBV27 and TRBJ1-2, and 9 junction bases match TRBD1. The CDR3 region: CASNGGDRANYGYTF. The DNA reads TGTGCCAGCAACGGGGGGGACAGGGCTAACTATGGCTACACCTTC.